These 10 T cell receptor beta chains came from one sample sequenced in a study of technical replicates of blood from a handful of donors. Using immunoSEQ multiplex PCR, the repertoire was profiled, and TCRdb retains in-frame clones only, with some absent. Seen here are under 95,000 clones, around 92% observed once, and the top ten hold 0.37%. Sequenced input: T cells isolated from PBMCs. The origin of the receptors is a human donor in good health. Some clones in this sample may be carry-over from other donors' samples.

This sequence joins TRBV4-2 and TRBJ1-6; D remains ambiguous. Germline-derived CDR1 and CDR2 are LGHNA and YNFKEQ. CDR3 length: 14 amino acids. The V gene lost 0 bases and the J gene lost 10 bases, with 10 bases spanning the gap. CDR3 sequence reads: CASSQDLGVSPLHF. CDR3 bases: TGTGCCAGCAGCCAAGATCTCGGAGTCTCACCCCTCCACTTT.

This chain links TRBV14 with TRBJ1-2; TRBD1 might be the D (6 bases). V was clipped by 3 bases and J by 4 bases, with 15 bases between them. Germline CDR1 is SGHDN and CDR2 is FVKESK. The CDR3 is made up of 15 amino acids. CDR3 in amino acids: CASSHRGAGSYGYTF. In nucleotides, the CDR3 is TGTGCCAGCAGCCACAGGGGCGCAGGTAGCTATGGCTACACCTTC.

V and J are TRBV5-6 and TRBJ1-5, with D possibly matching TRBD1 (6 bases). Deletions cut 1 base from V and 5 bases from J, with 13 bases between. CDR3 size: 15 residues. Germline CDR1 is SGHDT and CDR2 is YYEEEE. The CDR3 DNA reads TGTGCCAGCAGCTTGTCCCCACAGGGTTATCAGCCCCAGCATTTT. Amino acid sequence: CASSLSPQGYQPQHF.

Comment on this clone: One end of the junction varies from germline; a read error may be responsible. The genes are TRBV7-7 and TRBJ2-3; D call uncertain. Germline CDR1 and CDR2: SSHAT and FNYEAQ (reference sequence). The CDR3 totals 12 residues. The CDR3 sequence: CASSFDGQTQYF. DNA for the CDR3: TGTGCTAGCAGCTTCGATGGTCAGACGCAGTATTTT.

The chain joins TRBV25-1 to TRBJ2-1, with a tentative D call TRBD2 (6 bases). The V end lost 2 bases, the J end lost 0 bases, and 8 bases lay between the germline ends. In germline, CDR1 is MGHDK, CDR2 SYGVNS. The CDR3 spans 15 residues. CDR3 in amino acids: CASSERESSYNEQFF. The CDR3 bases are TGTGCCAGCAGTGAACGGGAGAGCTCCTACAATGAGCAGTTCTTC.

This chain connects TRBV28 to TRBJ2-5, with 9 bases lining up with TRBD1. Germline lookup yields CDR1 MDHEN and CDR2 SYDVKM. The J segment lost 3 bases and the V segment lost 2 bases, leaving 1 base of the junction unmatched. This CDR3 is built from 14 residues. For the CDR3, the DNA is TGTGCCAGCAGTTTAGGGACAGGGAAAGAGACCCAGTACTTC. Residues: CASSLGTGKETQYF.

V gene TRBV5-1 combines with J gene TRBJ1-3; D unclear. The CDR3 contains 15 residues. V dropped 2 bases and J dropped 0 bases, with 9 bases sitting between them. CDR1 and CDR2 from the germline V gene are SGHRS and YFSETQ. The DNA for the CDR3 is TGCGCCAGCAGCTTAGCGGGGATCTCTGGAAACACCATATATTTT. Translation: CASSLAGISGNTIYF. The full variable domain, rest sourced from reference TRBV5-1 and TRBJ1-3, is KAGVTQTPRYLIKTRGQQVTLSCSPISGHRSVSWYQQTPGQGLQFLFEYFSETQRNKGNFPGRFSGRQFSNSRSEMNVSTLELGDSALYLCASSLAGISGNTIYFGEGSWLTVV.

This chain connects TRBV7-8 to TRBJ2-1; D gene unclear. Germline lookup yields CDR1 SGHVS and CDR2 FQNEAQ. V was pared by 5 bases and J by 3 bases, with 11 bases between. This CDR3 contains 14 residues. The chain's CDR3 is CASSPSANYNEQFF. Here the CDR3 DNA reads TGTGCCAGCAGCCCGAGCGCGAACTACAATGAGCAGTTCTTC.

The chain recombines TRBV5-4 with TRBJ1-2; D is possibly TRBD1 (5 bases). V lost 5 bases to trimming and J lost 4 bases, with 15 bases between them. Germline CDR1 SGHNT, CDR2 YYREEE (reference sequence). This CDR3 spans 14 amino acids. This chain's CDR3 is CASRIAQALYGYTF. The DNA of the CDR3 is TGTGCCAGCAGAATCGCACAGGCGCTCTATGGCTACACCTTC.

CDR3 coding DNA: TGTGCCAGTAGTACTACCGACAGGGGCACAGATACGCAGTATTTT. Translation: CASSTTDRGTDTQYF. This chain joins TRBV19 and TRBJ2-3; 7 bases fit TRBD1. Germline V CDR1 and CDR2: LNHDA, SQIVND (reference sequence). The CDR3 loop spans 15 amino acids. V was pared by 4 bases and J by 1 base, with 5 bases of the junction left unmatched.